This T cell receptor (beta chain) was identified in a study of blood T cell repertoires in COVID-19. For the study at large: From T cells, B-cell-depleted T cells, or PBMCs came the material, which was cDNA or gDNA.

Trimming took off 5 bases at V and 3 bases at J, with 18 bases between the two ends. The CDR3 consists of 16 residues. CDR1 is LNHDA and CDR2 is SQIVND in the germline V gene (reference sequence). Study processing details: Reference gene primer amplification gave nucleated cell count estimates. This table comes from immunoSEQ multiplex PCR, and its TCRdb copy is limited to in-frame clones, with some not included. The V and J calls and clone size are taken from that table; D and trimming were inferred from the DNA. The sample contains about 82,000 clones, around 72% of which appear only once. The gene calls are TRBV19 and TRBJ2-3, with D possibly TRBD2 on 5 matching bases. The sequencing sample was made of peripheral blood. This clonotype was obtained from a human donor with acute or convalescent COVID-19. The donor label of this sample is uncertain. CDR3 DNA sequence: TGTGCCAGTAGTCTATCCCGGGCGGGCCTGACAGATACGCAGTATTTT. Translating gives CASSLSRAGLTDTQYF. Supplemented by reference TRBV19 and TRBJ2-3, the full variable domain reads DGGITQSPKYLFRKEGQNVTLSCEQNLNHDAMYWYRQDPGQGLRLIYYSQIVNDFQKGDIAEGYSVSREKKESFPLTVTSAQKNPTAFYLCASSLSRAGLTDTQYFGPGTRLTVL.